These 15 T cell receptor beta chains share one sample of origin, sequenced in a study of patients and donors after allogeneic stem cell transplantation. TCRdb reanalysed the RT-PCR reads using MiXCR and keeps one entry per CDR3 protein. The table records 410,000 or so distinct CDR3 sequences, under 20% of them present only once. Sequences were obtained from blood, either unsorted or a sorted T cell fraction (not recorded which). These receptors came from a human donor who was either an allogeneic HSCT recipient or a stem cell or donor lymphocyte infusion donor (not recorded which). It is not recorded whose cells these are; they may come from a transplant donor.

On this clonotype: A read error may produce the germline difference seen at one junction end. The V gene is TRBV3-1, the J gene TRBJ1-6; the D is unclear. Looked up from germline, CDR1 is LGHDT and CDR2 is YNNKEL (reference sequence). The CDR3 consists of 14 residues. CDR3 DNA: TGTGCCAGCAACCAAAGGAGGTGGGGATCACCCCTCCACTTT. Its protein product is CASNQRRWGSPLHF. Full variable domain (outside the CDR3, taken from reference TRBV3-1 and TRBJ1-6): DTAVSQTPKYLVTQMGNDKSIKCEQNLGHDTMYWYKQDSKKFLKIMFSYNNKELIINETVPNRFSPKSPDKAHLNLHINSLELGDSAVYFCASNQRRWGSPLHFGNGTRLTVT.

This clonotype occurred a few times. The rearrangement links TRBV5-6 to TRBJ1-2; TRBD1 agrees at 10 bases. The CDR3 has 15 residues. The V and J ends lost 4 bases and 5 bases, in that order; junction bases with no gene match: 8. Germline loops: CDR1 SGHDT, CDR2 YYEEEE. The CDR3 DNA reads as TGTGCCAGCAGCATCTTTGGGACAGGGGAATATGGCTACACCTTC. Translated, it gives CASSIFGTGEYGYTF.

This clonotype was picked up a small number of times. The chain has TRBV12-3 or TRBV12-4 and TRBJ2-7; no definite D call. Trimming removed 2 bases from V and 4 bases from J, with 12 bases in between. This CDR3 has 14 amino acids. CDR3: CASSLTNSRYEQYF. Written as DNA, the CDR3 is TGTGCCAGCAGTTTAACGAATTCCCGTTACGAGCAGTACTTC.

The chain recombines TRBV12-3 or TRBV12-4 with TRBJ1-6, with 7 positions matching TRBD1. V lost 6 bases, J lost 9 bases, and 11 bases stayed unmatched. The CDR3 covers 15 residues. The CDR3 sequence is CASRSSGTVSSPLHF. CDR3 in DNA: TGTGCCAGCAGGTCCTCCGGGACAGTCTCTTCACCCCTCCACTTT.

There are a few counts of this clonotype. Written as DNA, the CDR3 is TGTGCCAGCAGTTCCGGAGGGTTGTTGGACGAGCAGTACTTC. This translates into CASSSGGLLDEQYF. V is TRBV12-3 or TRBV12-4 and J is TRBJ2-7, with a weak D call TRBD2 (6 bases). V lost 4 bases and J lost 5, with 15 bases in between. There are 14 residues in the CDR3.

The chain has TRBV7-9 and TRBJ2-1, with unresolved D. The V and J ends lost 5 bases and 8 bases respectively, with 16 bases between them. CDR3 length: 14 amino acids. The germline gives CDR1 SEHNR, CDR2 FQNEAQ (reference sequence). CDR3 coding DNA: TGTGCCAGCAGCAAGAGGACGGTCGTGCATGAGCAGTTCTTC. This translates into CASSKRTVVHEQFF. Combining the CDR3 with reference TRBV7-9 and TRBJ2-1 gives the whole variable domain DTGVSQNPRHKITKRGQNVTFRCDPISEHNRLYWYRQTLGQGPEFLTYFQNEAQLEKSRLLSDRFSAERPKGSFSTLEIQRTEQGDSAMYLCASSKRTVVHEQFFGPGTRLTVL.

This clonotype has at least ten counts. The chain couples TRBV5-1 to TRBJ1-1; no reliable D call. The germline V gene encodes CDR1 SGHRS and CDR2 YFSETQ. V lost 0 bases and J 1 base, leaving 7 bases between the germline ends. The CDR3 loop spans 14 amino acids. The CDR3 DNA reads as TGCGCCAGCAGCTTGGGACGGACGAACACTGAAGCTTTCTTT. Translated: CASSLGRTNTEAFF. Drawing the rest from reference TRBV5-1 and TRBJ1-1, the complete variable domain is KAGVTQTPRYLIKTRGQQVTLSCSPISGHRSVSWYQQTPGQGLQFLFEYFSETQRNKGNFPGRFSGRQFSNSRSEMNVSTLELGDSALYLCASSLGRTNTEAFFGQGTRLTVV.

The J gene is TRBJ2-7, the V gene TRBV7-9; 11 bases match TRBD2. With 4 bases clipped from V and 6 bases from J, the junction kept 8 bases outside the gene matches. The CDR3 sequence is 15 residues long. Germline V gene data show CDR1 as SEHNR and CDR2 as FQNEAQ (reference sequence). CDR3 sequence: CASSSRTSGPLEQYF. CDR3 nucleotide sequence: TGTGCCAGCAGCTCCCGGACTAGCGGGCCCCTCGAGCAGTACTTC.

This clonotype occurred a few times. V usage is TRBV27 and J usage is TRBJ1-5; D is unresolved. Germline V gene data show CDR1 as MNHEY and CDR2 as SMNVEV (reference sequence). CDR3 length: 12 amino acids. CDR3 region: CGEWRSNQPQHF. CDR3 in DNA: TGTGGAGAGTGGCGTAGCAATCAGCCCCAGCATTTT.

This sequence joins TRBV7-9 and TRBJ2-1, with 8 positions matching TRBD2. The CDR3 is made up of 13 amino acids. V lost 5 bases and J lost 7; bases outside the gene matches: 4. Germline-derived CDR1 and CDR2 are SEHNR and FQNEAQ (reference sequence). The CDR3 reads CASSEREWNEQFF. CDR3 nucleotides: TGTGCCAGCAGCGAGCGGGAGTGGAATGAGCAGTTCTTC.

V and J are TRBV7-9 and TRBJ1-2; D ambiguous. V was shortened by 6 bases and J by 2 bases, with 10 bases between the two germline ends. This CDR3 has 13 amino acids. In germline, CDR1 is SEHNR, CDR2 FQNEAQ (reference sequence). CDR3 nucleotides: TGTGCCAGCAGTCCGAGCTCAAACTATGGCTACACCTTC. Its translation: CASSPSSNYGYTF. Full variable domain (missing parts from reference TRBV7-9 and TRBJ1-2): DTGVSQNPRHKITKRGQNVTFRCDPISEHNRLYWYRQTLGQGPEFLTYFQNEAQLEKSRLLSDRFSAERPKGSFSTLEIQRTEQGDSAMYLCASSPSSNYGYTFGSGTRLTVV.

The V gene is TRBV3-1, the J gene TRBJ2-5; tentatively, D is TRBD2 (5 bases). Germline CDR1 and CDR2: LGHDT and YNNKEL (reference sequence). V shed 0 bases and J shed 6 bases, with 11 bases lying between them. The CDR3 is made up of 14 amino acids. The CDR3, as DNA: TGTGCCAGCAGCCAAGATCCCCCGGGAAAGACCCAGTACTTC. This sequence encodes CASSQDPPGKTQYF.

This clonotype came up many times. The chain uses TRBV10-3 and TRBJ2-6, with TRBD2 as a possible D gene (6 bases). This CDR3 is built from 13 residues. The germline V and J ends were trimmed by 8 bases and 1 base, with 6 bases remaining between them. CDR1 ENHRY and CDR2 SYGVKD come from the germline V gene. DNA of the CDR3: TGTGCCATCGGGAGGTCTGGGGCCAACGTCCTGACTTTC. Translation: CAIGRSGANVLTF.

This clonotype showed up many times. The V and J genes are TRBV29-1 and TRBJ2-2, with 11 nucleotides matching TRBD2. The ends lost 7 bases at V and 3 bases at J; junction bases unmatched: 1. This CDR3 region has 13 residues. CDR1 and CDR2 from the germline V gene are SQVTM and ANQGSEA. CDR3 protein: CSGTSGHTGELFF. The CDR3 DNA reads TGCAGCGGGACTAGCGGGCACACCGGGGAGCTGTTTTTT.

V and J are TRBV27 and TRBJ1-4, with 7 nucleotides matching TRBD1. Trimming took 5 bases from V and 5 from J; bases not matched to a gene: 8. This CDR3 comprises 15 residues. Germline V gives CDR1 MNHEY, CDR2 SMNVEV (reference sequence). CDR3 residues: CASSARDRGNEKLFF. Here the CDR3 DNA reads TGTGCCAGCAGTGCCCGGGACAGAGGGAATGAAAAACTGTTTTTT.